This T cell receptor (beta chain) was found in a study of follicular helper T cells after annual influenza vaccination. Study in general: Days 0, 7 and 28 post-vaccination were the blood draw times. Across the 2013-2014, 2014-2015 and 2015-2016 vaccination seasons, some subjects were resampled.

Sequenced by immunoSEQ multiplex PCR; TCRdb stores in-frame clones only, minus some. The repertoire has 9,700 or so clones, approximately 83% of them found once; the top ten carry 0.55% to 0.6%. Sample time point: 2013-2014 season, 7 days after vaccination. No donor had influenza vaccine in the prior 6 months; all lived in the community. CDR1 is SGHNT and CDR2 is YYREEE in the germline V gene (reference sequence). The V and J ends lost 1 base and 4 bases respectively, with 11 bases between them. The CDR3 spans 15 residues. Sequencing was performed on CXCR5- memory CD4+ T cells sorted from blood, taken 7 days after influenza vaccination. The V call is TRBV5-4, the J call TRBJ2-2; D possibly uses TRBD1 or TRBD2 (6 bases each). The receptor's source is an adult who received the influenza vaccine. The CDR3, as DNA: TGTGCCAGCAGCTTGTTACAGGGAGGCACCGGGGAGCTGTTTTTT. Encoded protein: CASSLLQGGTGELFF.